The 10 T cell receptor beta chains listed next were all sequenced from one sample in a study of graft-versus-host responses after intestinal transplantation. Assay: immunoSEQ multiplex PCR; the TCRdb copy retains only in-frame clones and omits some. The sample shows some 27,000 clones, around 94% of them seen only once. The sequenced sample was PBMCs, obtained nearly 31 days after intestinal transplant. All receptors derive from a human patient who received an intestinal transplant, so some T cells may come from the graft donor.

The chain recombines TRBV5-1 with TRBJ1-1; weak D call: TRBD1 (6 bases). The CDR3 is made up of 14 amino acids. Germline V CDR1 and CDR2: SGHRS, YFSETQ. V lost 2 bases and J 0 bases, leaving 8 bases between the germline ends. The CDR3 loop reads CASSFRDMNTEAFF. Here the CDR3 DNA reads TGCGCCAGCAGCTTTCGGGACATGAACACTGAAGCTTTCTTT. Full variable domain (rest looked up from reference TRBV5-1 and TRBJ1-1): KAGVTQTPRYLIKTRGQQVTLSCSPISGHRSVSWYQQTPGQGLQFLFEYFSETQRNKGNFPGRFSGRQFSNSRSEMNVSTLELGDSALYLCASSFRDMNTEAFFGQGTRLTVV.

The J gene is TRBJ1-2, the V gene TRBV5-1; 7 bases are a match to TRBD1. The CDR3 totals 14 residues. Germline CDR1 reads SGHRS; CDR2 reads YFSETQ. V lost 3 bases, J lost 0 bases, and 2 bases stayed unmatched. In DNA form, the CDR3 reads TGCGCCAGCAGCTGGACAGGAGCTAACTATGGCTACACCTTC. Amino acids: CASSWTGANYGYTF.

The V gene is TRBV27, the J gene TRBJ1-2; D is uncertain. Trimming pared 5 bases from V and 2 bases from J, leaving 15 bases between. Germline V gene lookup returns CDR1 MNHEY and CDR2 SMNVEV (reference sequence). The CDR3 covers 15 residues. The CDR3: CASSPYLNENYGYTF. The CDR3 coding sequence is TGTGCCAGCAGTCCCTACTTGAACGAAAACTATGGCTACACCTTC.

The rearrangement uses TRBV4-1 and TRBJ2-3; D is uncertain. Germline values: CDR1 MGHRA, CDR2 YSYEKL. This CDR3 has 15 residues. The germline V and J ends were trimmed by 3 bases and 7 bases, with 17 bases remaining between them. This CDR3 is CASSHDAALRNTQYF. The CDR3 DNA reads TGCGCCAGCAGCCACGACGCTGCCCTCAGAAATACGCAGTATTTT.

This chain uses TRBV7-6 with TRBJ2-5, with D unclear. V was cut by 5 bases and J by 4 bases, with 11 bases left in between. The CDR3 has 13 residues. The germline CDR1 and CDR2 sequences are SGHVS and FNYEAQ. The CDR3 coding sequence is TGTGCCAGCAGCCAAAGCCCTTTAGAGACCCAGTACTTC. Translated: CASSQSPLETQYF.

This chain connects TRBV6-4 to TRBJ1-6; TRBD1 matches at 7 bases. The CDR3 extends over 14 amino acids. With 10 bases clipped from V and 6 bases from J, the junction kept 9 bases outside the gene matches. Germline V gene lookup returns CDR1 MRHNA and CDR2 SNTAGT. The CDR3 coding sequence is TGTGCCAACAATAGACAGGGCAGTAATTCACCCCTCCACTTT. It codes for CANNRQGSNSPLHF.

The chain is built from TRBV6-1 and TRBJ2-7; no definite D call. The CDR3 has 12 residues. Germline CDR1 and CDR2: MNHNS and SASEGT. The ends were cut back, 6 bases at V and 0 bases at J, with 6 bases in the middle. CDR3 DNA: TGTGCCAGCAGGACCCCCTCCTACGAGCAGTACTTC. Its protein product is CASRTPSYEQYF.

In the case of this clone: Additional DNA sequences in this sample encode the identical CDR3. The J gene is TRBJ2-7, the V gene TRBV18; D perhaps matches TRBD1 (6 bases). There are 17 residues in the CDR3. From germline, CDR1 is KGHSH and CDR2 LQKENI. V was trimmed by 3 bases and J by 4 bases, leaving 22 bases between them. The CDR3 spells CASSPTTDRNRLYEQYF. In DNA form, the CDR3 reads TGTGCCAGCTCACCGACTACCGACAGGAATAGGTTATACGAGCAGTACTTC.

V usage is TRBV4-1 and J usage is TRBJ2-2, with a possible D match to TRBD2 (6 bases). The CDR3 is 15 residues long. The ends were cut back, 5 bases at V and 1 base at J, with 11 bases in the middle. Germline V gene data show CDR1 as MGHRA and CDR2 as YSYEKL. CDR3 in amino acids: CASSLYGRNTGELFF. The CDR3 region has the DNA TGCGCCAGCAGCTTATACGGGAGGAACACCGGGGAGCTGTTTTTT.

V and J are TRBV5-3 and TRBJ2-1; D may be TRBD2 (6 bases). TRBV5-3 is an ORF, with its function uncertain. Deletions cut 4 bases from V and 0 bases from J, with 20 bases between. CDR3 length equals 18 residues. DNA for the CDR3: TGTGCCAGAAGCCGAGGGACTGGGGAAAACAGCTCCTACAATGAGCAGTTCTTC. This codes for CARSRGTGENSSYNEQFF.